This T cell receptor (beta chain) was retrieved from a study of blood T cell repertoires in COVID-19. Study context: The United States, Italy and Spain were the sources of the acute and convalescent COVID-19 samples. PBMCs, B-cell-depleted T cells, or T cells were the source of the cDNA or gDNA that made up the material.

V was pared by 11 bases and J by 6 bases, with 13 bases of the junction left unmatched. This CDR3 contains 14 residues. Germline loops: CDR1 ENHRY, CDR2 SYGVKD. Authors' methods: Nucleated cell number was recorded as an estimate derived from reference gene primer amplification. Clones were read by immunoSEQ multiplex PCR, and TCRdb kept only the in-frame ones, dropping some. Clone size and V and J calls were adopted from that table, with D and trimming inferred from the DNA. The top ten hold around 7.5% of the sample, which has under 150,000 clones, approximately 82% seen once. The V and J genes are TRBV10-3 and TRBJ2-3, with 8 bases aligning to TRBD2. Material for sequencing was peripheral blood. The sequence came from a man between 65 and 85 years old with active or convalescent COVID-19. The CDR3 coding sequence is TGTGCCCTCTCGGGGGGGAGGGACCGGGATACGCAGTATTTT. Translated, it gives CALSGGRDRDTQYF.